This entry is about one T cell receptor beta chain. This specimen comes from a study of OX40 agonist ivuxolimab in advanced cancers. The assay was immunoSEQ multiplex PCR, and TCRdb's table has in-frame clones only and misses some. Of roughly 70,000 clones in the sample, approximately 90% are singletons; the top ten hold 2.8%. The TCR originated in an adult with an advanced solid tumor such as melanoma, head and neck, liver or kidney cancer. The specimen comprised CD4+ or CD8+ T cells sorted from blood, sampled in a trial of the OX40 agonist ivuxolimab.

The CDR3 region is CASSEYREASTEAFF. CDR3 bases: TGTGCCAGCAGTGAATACAGGGAGGCGTCTACTGAAGCTTTCTTT. V gene TRBV28 combines with J gene TRBJ1-1, with D possibly TRBD1 on 6 matching bases. The CDR3 loop spans 15 amino acids. V lost 5 bases, J lost 5 bases, and 18 bases lay in between. Germline CDR1 MDHEN, CDR2 SYDVKM.